The rows below give T cell receptor beta chains drawn from one sample of a study of T cells in Graves' hyperthyroidism and ophthalmopathy. TCRdb reanalysed the multiplex PCR reads using MiXCR and keeps one entry per CDR3 protein. The sample has around 34,000 distinct CDR3 sequences; 45% to 55% are singletons. The material sequenced was blood. These receptors were taken from a woman aged 40 to 55 with Graves' ophthalmopathy. CDR3s include the opening cysteine and the closing phenylalanine or tryptophan. The D gene is left open where the match is weak. Not every row has a clone size; where given, it reads once, few, many or a size class.

d_call: .
clone_size: many
j_call: TRBJ2-2
v_call: TRBV3-1
cdr3_nt: TGTGCCAGCAGCCGTAGCGCGAACACCGGGGAGCTGTTTTTT
cdr3_aa: CASSRSANTGELFF

d_call: .
clone_size: .
j_call: TRBJ2-5
v_call: TRBV7-3
cdr3_nt: TGTGCCAGCAGTCAAACAGGGGAGACCCAGTACTTC
cdr3_aa: CASSQTGETQYF

d_call: TRBD2
clone_size: .
j_call: TRBJ2-3
v_call: TRBV7-9
cdr3_nt: TGCGCCAGCAGCCAAGAGGCCCTCGCTAGCGGGGGGGGGCAAGATACGCAGTATTTT
cdr3_aa: CASSQEALASGGGQDTQYF

d_call: .
clone_size: many
j_call: TRBJ1-1
v_call: TRBV28
cdr3_nt: TGTGCCAGCAGAGCGGAGCGGGGGGGGACTGAAGCTTTCTTT
cdr3_aa: CASRAERGGTEAFF

d_call: .
clone_size: .
j_call: TRBJ2-1
v_call: TRBV20-1
cdr3_nt: TGCAGTGCTAGAGATCCAGTCGGGGGAGGCGAAAGGAATGAGCAGTTCTTC
cdr3_aa: CSARDPVGGGERNEQFF

d_call: .
clone_size: few
j_call: TRBJ1-3
v_call: TRBV10-3
cdr3_nt: TGTGCCATCAGTGGGGCTGGAAACACCATATATTTT
cdr3_aa: CAISGAGNTIYF

d_call: TRBD1
clone_size: .
j_call: TRBJ2-5
v_call: TRBV5-1
cdr3_nt: TGCGCCAGCAGCTTGCACAGGGGTGAAAAACTGTTTTGTGGCAGTGGAACCCAGTACTTC
cdr3_aa: CASSLHRGEKLFCGSGTQYF

d_call: TRBD2
clone_size: .
j_call: TRBJ2-7
v_call: TRBV2
cdr3_nt: TGTGCCAGCAAGAATAGCGGGAGCGAGCAGTACTTC
cdr3_aa: CASKNSGSEQYF

d_call: TRBD1
clone_size: medium-sized
j_call: TRBJ2-7
v_call: TRBV20-1
cdr3_nt: TGCAGTGCTGACAGGGGGAGGTCCTACGAGCAGTACTTC
cdr3_aa: CSADRGRSYEQYF

d_call: TRBD1
clone_size: .
j_call: TRBJ1-6
v_call: TRBV19
cdr3_nt: TGTGCCAGCCCCTCCGGGACAGGGGCATACTCACCCCTCCACTTT
cdr3_aa: CASPSGTGAYSPLHF

d_call: TRBD1
clone_size: .
j_call: TRBJ1-1
v_call: TRBV5-1
cdr3_nt: TGCGCCAGCAGCTTCAGACAGGGGGCTGAAGCTTTCTTT
cdr3_aa: CASSFRQGAEAFF

d_call: .
clone_size: .
j_call: TRBJ1-5
v_call: TRBV9
cdr3_nt: TGTGCCAGCAGCGTAACGGGGAATAGCAATCAGCCCCAGCATTTT
cdr3_aa: CASSVTGNSNQPQHF

d_call: .
clone_size: many
j_call: TRBJ2-5
v_call: TRBV5-1
cdr3_nt: TGCGCCAGCAGCTTAGGGTCGACAGAAGAGACCCAGTACTTC
cdr3_aa: CASSLGSTEETQYF

d_call: TRBD2
clone_size: many
j_call: TRBJ2-5
v_call: TRBV5-5
cdr3_nt: TGTGCCAGCAGCTTGGTCCGGGGGGGAGAGACCCAGTACTTC
cdr3_aa: CASSLVRGGETQYF

d_call: .
clone_size: .
j_call: TRBJ1-4
v_call: TRBV7-6
cdr3_nt: TGTGCCAGCAGCCAACCCTTAGGGGGGCGGACTAATGAAAAACTGTTTTTT
cdr3_aa: CASSQPLGGRTNEKLFF

d_call: .
clone_size: .
j_call: TRBJ1-2
v_call: TRBV20-1
cdr3_nt: TGCAGTGCTAGAGATCCCTCCGGGGACACCTCTGGAAACACCTTC
cdr3_aa: CSARDPSGDTSGNTF

d_call: TRBD1
clone_size: many
j_call: TRBJ2-5
v_call: TRBV10-3
cdr3_nt: TGTGCCATCAGTGGGGGGGGACAGGGTCCGTACCAAGAGACCCAGTACTTC
cdr3_aa: CAISGGGQGPYQETQYF

d_call: .
clone_size: many
j_call: TRBJ1-2
v_call: TRBV7-9
cdr3_nt: TGTGCCAGCAGCAAGACGGAAAACTATGGCTACACCTTC
cdr3_aa: CASSKTENYGYTF

d_call: .
clone_size: .
j_call: TRBJ2-7
v_call: TRBV10-3
cdr3_nt: TGTGCCATCAGAGCCTACGAGCAGTACTTC
cdr3_aa: CAIRAYEQYF

d_call: TRBD2
clone_size: many
j_call: TRBJ2-2
v_call: TRBV4-1
cdr3_nt: TGCGCCAGCAGCCCCCGGCGGGAGACGAACACCGGGGAGCTGTTTTTT
cdr3_aa: CASSPRRETNTGELFF

d_call: .
clone_size: many
j_call: TRBJ1-5
v_call: TRBV20-1
cdr3_nt: TGCAGTGCTAGAGGGCCTCAGGAAGAGGGTCAGCCCCAGCATTTT
cdr3_aa: CSARGPQEEGQPQHF

d_call: TRBD1
clone_size: medium-sized
j_call: TRBJ2-7
v_call: TRBV10-3
cdr3_nt: TGTGCCATCAGTGAGCCTGGACAGGGGGCGTACGAGCAGTACTTC
cdr3_aa: CAISEPGQGAYEQYF

d_call: TRBD1
clone_size: few
j_call: TRBJ2-3
v_call: TRBV7-3
cdr3_nt: TGTGCCAGCAGCACGGGACAGGACACAGATACGCAGTATTTT
cdr3_aa: CASSTGQDTDTQYF

d_call: TRBD2
clone_size: .
j_call: TRBJ2-7
v_call: TRBV7-8
cdr3_nt: TGTGCCAGCAGCGCAGTAGCGGGAGAATCGGAAGAGCAGTACTTC
cdr3_aa: CASSAVAGESEEQYF

d_call: .
clone_size: many
j_call: TRBJ2-1
v_call: TRBV7-3
cdr3_nt: TGTGCCAGCAGCTTATCTAAGGGGGGGGAGCAGTTCTTC
cdr3_aa: CASSLSKGGEQFF

d_call: .
clone_size: .
j_call: TRBJ2-1
v_call: TRBV29-1
cdr3_nt: TGCAGCGGAGGGAATTATGAGCAGTTCTTC
cdr3_aa: CSGGNYEQFF

d_call: .
clone_size: many
j_call: TRBJ2-1
v_call: TRBV28
cdr3_nt: TGTGCCAGCAGCCCGAATCGGGGTACCTACAATGAGCAGTTCTTC
cdr3_aa: CASSPNRGTYNEQFF

d_call: TRBD2
clone_size: many
j_call: TRBJ2-1
v_call: TRBV9
cdr3_nt: TGTGCCAGCAGTTTAAGCGGGGGGGCGGGTGAGCAGTTCTTC
cdr3_aa: CASSLSGGAGEQFF

d_call: .
clone_size: .
j_call: TRBJ2-7
v_call: TRBV11-2
cdr3_nt: TGTGCCAGTAGTATCCTCAGGACACTGTACGAGCAGTACTTC
cdr3_aa: CASSILRTLYEQYF

d_call: TRBD2
clone_size: .
j_call: TRBJ2-7
v_call: TRBV19
cdr3_nt: TGTGCCGGACTAGCGGGATCGTACGAGCAGTACTTC
cdr3_aa: CAGLAGSYEQYF

d_call: .
clone_size: .
j_call: TRBJ2-6
v_call: TRBV7-2
cdr3_nt: TGTGCCAGCAGCTTAGTGGTGACCTCTGGGGCCAACGTCCTGACTTTC
cdr3_aa: CASSLVVTSGANVLTF

d_call: TRBD2
clone_size: .
j_call: TRBJ2-7
v_call: TRBV20-1
cdr3_nt: TGCAGCGACCCTCCCCGATCACTTCTACGGAGCGGGGATTACGCAGAGCAGTACTTC
cdr3_aa: CSDPPRSLLRSGDYAEQYF

d_call: .
clone_size: .
j_call: TRBJ2-1
v_call: TRBV20-1
cdr3_nt: TGCAGTGCTAGAGATGGGAGTCGCCACGAGCAGTTCTTC
cdr3_aa: CSARDGSRHEQFF

d_call: .
clone_size: once
j_call: TRBJ2-1
v_call: TRBV20-1
cdr3_nt: TGCAGTGCCACCGACGAAAGCAACAAGCAGTTCTTC
cdr3_aa: CSATDESNKQFF

d_call: .
clone_size: medium-sized
j_call: TRBJ2-1
v_call: TRBV2
cdr3_nt: TGTGCCAGCAGTGTGAGCGGCGAAAGGCGCCAGTTCTTC
cdr3_aa: CASSVSGERRQFF

d_call: TRBD2
clone_size: .
j_call: TRBJ2-1
v_call: TRBV5-1
cdr3_nt: TGCGCCGGCAGCCCTACCTCTGGCGGGAGTACAAATGAGCAGTTCTTC
cdr3_aa: CAGSPTSGGSTNEQFF

d_call: TRBD1
clone_size: .
j_call: TRBJ1-2
v_call: TRBV7-3
cdr3_nt: TGTGCCAGCAGCGGAATCCAGGGGGGCTATGGCTACACCTTC
cdr3_aa: CASSGIQGGYGYTF

d_call: TRBD1
clone_size: .
j_call: TRBJ1-5
v_call: TRBV6-4
cdr3_nt: TGTGCCAGCAGGGACAGGGGGGATCAGCCCCAGCATTTT
cdr3_aa: CASRDRGDQPQHF

d_call: .
clone_size: medium-sized
j_call: TRBJ1-2
v_call: TRBV10-3
cdr3_nt: TGTGCCACCAGTTTTGAGGCCAATGGAGGCTACACCTTC
cdr3_aa: CATSFEANGGYTF

d_call: .
clone_size: .
j_call: TRBJ2-1
v_call: TRBV29-1
cdr3_nt: TGCAGCTTAGGACTAACTAGGTACAATGAGCAGTTCTTC
cdr3_aa: CSLGLTRYNEQFF

d_call: TRBD2
clone_size: many
j_call: TRBJ2-3
v_call: TRBV7-9
cdr3_nt: TGTGCCAGCAGCCCCAGCGGGGGCACAGATACGCAGTATTTT
cdr3_aa: CASSPSGGTDTQYF

d_call: TRBD2
clone_size: many
j_call: TRBJ2-1
v_call: TRBV20-1
cdr3_nt: TGCAGTGCTAGAGATTTCGTGACAGCGGGAGGCCAGCAGTTCTTC
cdr3_aa: CSARDFVTAGGQQFF

d_call: .
clone_size: .
j_call: TRBJ2-1
v_call: TRBV19
cdr3_nt: TGTGCCAGTACAGGGTCAATGCATGGTAATGAGCAGTTCTTC
cdr3_aa: CASTGSMHGNEQFF

d_call: .
clone_size: once
j_call: TRBJ2-1
v_call: TRBV9
cdr3_nt: TGTGCTAGCAGCGTAGTGGACAGCACCTACAATGAGCAGTTCTTC
cdr3_aa: CASSVVDSTYNEQFF

d_call: .
clone_size: many
j_call: TRBJ2-1
v_call: TRBV7-6
cdr3_nt: TGTGCCAGCAGCTTTTCGGGCCGAGGGGGGAATGAGCAGTTCTTC
cdr3_aa: CASSFSGRGGNEQFF

d_call: .
clone_size: many
j_call: TRBJ1-3
v_call: TRBV25-1
cdr3_nt: TGTGCCAGCAGCGGCGGATGGAGCTCTGGAAACACCATATATTTT
cdr3_aa: CASSGGWSSGNTIYF

d_call: .
clone_size: many
j_call: TRBJ1-2
v_call: TRBV6-5
cdr3_nt: TGTGCCAGCAGCTACGGTAAAACAACTAACTATGGCTACACCTTC
cdr3_aa: CASSYGKTTNYGYTF

d_call: .
clone_size: .
j_call: TRBJ2-7
v_call: TRBV11-1
cdr3_nt: TGTGCTAGCAGCTTATTTATAGGCTTTACCTACGAGCAGTACTTC
cdr3_aa: CASSLFIGFTYEQYF

d_call: .
clone_size: .
j_call: TRBJ1-5
v_call: TRBV6-4
cdr3_nt: TGTGCCAGCAGTGATGAGATGGGGCAGCCCCAGCATTTT
cdr3_aa: CASSDEMGQPQHF

d_call: .
clone_size: .
j_call: TRBJ1-1
v_call: TRBV6-5
cdr3_nt: TGTGCCAGCAGTCCGAGGAGGGTGGAACGCACTGAAGCTTTCTTT
cdr3_aa: CASSPRRVERTEAFF

d_call: .
clone_size: many
j_call: TRBJ2-7
v_call: TRBV6-1
cdr3_nt: TGTGCCAGCAGTGAAAGTAGGGAAGACTACGAGCAGTACTTC
cdr3_aa: CASSESREDYEQYF

d_call: .
clone_size: many
j_call: TRBJ2-7
v_call: TRBV5-5
cdr3_nt: TGTGCCAGCAGCTTAATGGTAGCAGCCTACGAGCAGTACTTC
cdr3_aa: CASSLMVAAYEQYF